This entry describes one T cell receptor beta chain. This clonotype was counted between two and nine times. Which antigen it targets is not known. Qualities for individual bases were not recorded, and no much larger clone is one base off. What this sample's time point label stands for: sample taken at primary tumor resection. Samples were obtained from approximately 70 patients with early-stage, untreated non-small cell lung cancer from the lung TRACERx cohort. TCR sequencing used whole RNA extracted from tumor and nontumor lung tissue, or from cryopreserved PBMC samples, without cell sorting. Only patients with enough RNA available from two or more tumor regions were chosen for TCR sequencing. Library generation was performed with 5' RACE. Sequencing was carried out with a NextSeq 500. To allow correction of PCR and sequencing errors, the TCR library protocol tagged every TCR cDNA molecule with a unique molecular identifier. Under the source paper's analysis protocol: TCR identification, UMI-based error correction and CDR3 extraction were performed with Decombinator tools. TCRs above a frequency of 2 per 1,000, corresponding to the top 1% of the tumor frequency distribution, were defined as expanded. Each repertoire was subsampled 100 times to 5,000 TCRs, after which Renyi diversity was computed with the R vegan package. CDR3 similarity networks were built from amino acid triplet string-kernel similarity, with CDR3s being connected when pairwise similarity was above 0.82. In-frame beta chains were kept once TCRdb had trimmed the public reads at Q25 with fastp and called clones with MiXCR. CDR3 protein duplicates are merged, each entry listing the most common genes and DNA. The V and J calls and clone size come from TCRdb's table, not from the authors' own analysis. The table for this sample lists 9,000 to 13,000 distinct CDR3 sequences; 6.3% of them were counted only once. The ten largest clones capture under 30% of the sample.

The germline V gene encodes CDR1 SGHVS and CDR2 FNYEAQ. Ends trimmed: V by 5 bases, J by 5 bases; bases unmatched to a gene: 7. The CDR3 measures 14 amino acids from cysteine to phenylalanine. Only the CDR3 DNA stays, 42 bases, in frame from base 1. This record belongs to a study of spatial heterogeneity in lung cancer (dated by TCRdb to between 2017 and 2020). Turning to the overall study: Beta-chain transcripts were consistently detected in greater numbers than alpha-chain transcripts, which likely reflected higher beta-chain transcript abundance. In the raw uncorrected reads, each unique combination of TCR and UMI appeared more than ten times on average. TCR alpha and beta repertoires were quantitatively compared across multiple tumor regions, matched nontumor lung and blood in non-small cell lung cancer. The study linked features of the TCR repertoire to counts of nonsynonymous mutations, which were determined by whole-exome sequencing of tumor tissue. At surgery, around 200 tumor regions, 64 matched nontumor lung samples and more than 55 PBMC samples were TCR-sequenced for both alpha and beta chains. General findings and caveats noted by the study authors: Additional single-cell paired TCR alpha and beta sequencing was considered necessary to confirm, at a functional level, the hypothesis that regional TCRs recognize regional mutations. Ubiquitous expanded tumor TCRs were detected in blood more often at tumor resection than at routine follow-up.

The source of this sequence is a male donor with early-stage non-small cell lung cancer. This specimen consisted of PBMCs, obtained at surgery. This chain joins TRBV7-6 to TRBJ2-5; 8 bases in between match TRBD1. The CDR3 reads CASSVPRGRETQYF. The DNA is as follows: TGTGCCAGCAGCGTACCCAGGGGGCGGGAGACCCAGTACTTC.